These 25 T cell receptor beta chains came from one sample sequenced in a study of T cell repertoires in cytomegalovirus infection. These receptors' targets are unknown. TCRdb reanalysed the reads using MiXCR and keeps one entry per CDR3 protein. The sample carries hundreds of thousands of distinct CDR3 sequences, about 30% recorded once. The sequences come from cultured PBMCs, collected from culture after CMV antigen stimulation. The receptors shown here come from a human donor in good health (CMV status not recorded). Some clones in this sample may be carry-over from other donors' samples.

This clonotype was seen ten or more times. The rearrangement joins TRBV7-2 to TRBJ1-1; D gene ambiguous. CDR1 and CDR2 from the germline V gene are SGHTA and FQGNSA. CDR3 length equals 10 residues. V lost 4 bases and J 3 bases, leaving 0 bases between the germline ends. CDR3 sequence (DNA): TGTGCCAGCAGCTACACTGAAGCTTTCTTT. Residues: CASSYTEAFF.

The chain is built from TRBV20-1 and TRBJ1-5; TRBD1 agrees at 10 bases. The CDR3 contains 14 residues. CDR1 DFQATT and CDR2 SNEGSKA come from the germline V gene (reference sequence). Germline trimming cut 6 bases from V and 6 bases from J; bases unmatched to any gene: 8. In nucleotides, the CDR3 is TGCAGTGCGGTGGACAGGGGGGTCGGTCAGCCCCAGCATTTT. Residues: CSAVDRGVGQPQHF.

This clonotype was seen a single time. The V and J genes are TRBV9 and TRBJ1-1, with D hard to call. Between the trimmed V and J ends, which lost 1 base and 1 base, there was a span of 17 bases. CDR1 SGDLS and CDR2 YYNGEE come from the germline V gene. The CDR3 sequence is 17 residues long. Written as DNA, the CDR3 is TGTGCCAGCAGCGTATATCCACCTTCCTGGCAGAACACTGAAGCTTTCTTT. Protein: CASSVYPPSWQNTEAFF. The full variable domain, its missing parts supplied by reference TRBV9 and TRBJ1-1, is DSGVTQTPKHLITATGQRVTLRCSPRSGDLSVYWYQQSLDQGLQFLIQYYNGEERAKGNILERFSAQQFPDLHSELNLSSLELGDSALYFCASSVYPPSWQNTEAFFGQGTRLTVV.

This clonotype was observed a handful of times. V usage is TRBV10-3 and J usage is TRBJ2-3; tentative D call: TRBD2 (5 bases). The ends were cut back, 4 bases at V and 0 bases at J, with 8 bases in the middle. In germline, CDR1 is ENHRY, CDR2 SYGVKD. CDR3 length: 14 residues. The CDR3 DNA reads TGTGCCATCAGTGCGAGGGCTAGCACAGATACGCAGTATTTT. This codes for CAISARASTDTQYF.

CDR3 in DNA: TGCAGTGCTGAAGCGGGGGTCTACAATGAGCAGTTCTTC. It is translated as CSAEAGVYNEQFF. This sequence joins TRBV20-1 and TRBJ2-1; TRBD2 matches 8 bases. Germline V gives CDR1 DFQATT, CDR2 SNEGSKA (reference sequence). With 5 bases clipped from V and 3 bases from J, the junction kept 3 bases outside the gene matches. There are 13 residues in the CDR3.

This clonotype was recorded a few times. The rearrangement joins TRBV6-2 or TRBV6-3 to TRBJ1-5; no clear D. Germline V lookup: CDR1 MNHEY, CDR2 SVGEGT. V lost 0 bases and J 9 bases, leaving 15 bases between the germline ends. The CDR3 sequence is 15 residues long. The CDR3 sequence: CASSYSTLNLWPQHF. In DNA, the CDR3 is TGTGCCAGCAGTTACTCAACCCTTAATCTTTGGCCCCAGCATTTT.

This clonotype was counted ten times or more. This chain connects TRBV7-2 to TRBJ2-7; D remains unclear. The CDR3 sequence is 15 residues long. V was pared by 1 base and J by 6 bases, with 16 bases between. Germline CDR1 reads SGHTA; CDR2 reads FQGNSA. CDR3 sequence: CASSLVKGYDSEQYF. CDR3 nucleotide sequence: TGTGCCAGCAGCTTAGTTAAGGGATATGATTCCGAGCAGTACTTC.

This clonotype was counted between two and nine times. The chain carries TRBV20-1 and TRBJ2-3; D perhaps matches TRBD2 (5 bases). Germline V gene data show CDR1 as DFQATT and CDR2 as SNEGSKA (reference sequence). Trimming pared 5 bases from V and 2 bases from J, leaving 17 bases between. This CDR3 is 15 amino acids long. The CDR3 DNA is TGCAGTGCTCTCTCTCCGGAGGCTACCACAGATACGCAGTATTTT. It yields the protein CSALSPEATTDTQYF.

The V call is TRBV4-2, the J call TRBJ2-6; D is unclear. The CDR3 is made up of 19 amino acids. Trimming left V 2 bases short and J 2 bases short, with 19 bases between. Germline V lookup: CDR1 LGHNA, CDR2 YNFKEQ. The CDR3 sequence is CASSQKSTLWGTGANVLTF. The CDR3 DNA reads TGTGCCAGCAGCCAAAAGTCCACCTTGTGGGGAACTGGGGCCAACGTCCTGACTTTC.

This clonotype was seen more than once but under ten times. The chain is built from TRBV7-2 and TRBJ2-7, with TRBD2 identical over 10 bases. Germline V gene data show CDR1 as SGHTA and CDR2 as FQGNSA. With 5 bases clipped from V and 4 bases from J, the junction kept 8 bases outside the gene matches. The CDR3 has 15 amino acids. The CDR3 sequence: CASSRVAGGQYEQYF. DNA of the CDR3: TGTGCCAGCAGCCGGGTAGCGGGGGGACAATACGAGCAGTACTTC. Supplemented by reference TRBV7-2 and TRBJ2-7, the full variable domain reads GAGVSQSPSNKVTEKGKDVELRCDPISGHTALYWYRQSLGQGLEFLIYFQGNSAPDKSGLPSDRFSAERTGGSVSTLTIQRTQQEDSAVYLCASSRVAGGQYEQYFGPGTRLTVT.

The V gene is TRBV7-9, the J gene TRBJ2-2, with TRBD1 matching over 7 bases. Germline V gives CDR1 SEHNR, CDR2 FQNEAQ (reference sequence). The V segment lost 4 bases and the J segment 5 bases; nucleotides outside the gene matches: 13. The CDR3 contains 17 residues. CDR3 sequence: CASSSEPRQGSTGELFF. The CDR3 DNA reads as TGTGCCAGCAGCTCGGAGCCTAGACAGGGCTCGACCGGGGAGCTGTTTTTT.

V gene TRBV7-9 combines with J gene TRBJ1-1; no clear D. The ends were cut back, 2 bases at V and 7 bases at J, with 8 bases in the middle. Per the germline V gene, CDR1 is SEHNR and CDR2 is FQNEAQ (reference sequence). The CDR3 spans 12 residues. The CDR3 DNA follows: TGTGCCAGCAGCTTACAGAGACTTGAAGCTTTCTTT. This gives the protein CASSLQRLEAFF. Full variable domain (remainder filled in from reference TRBV7-9 and TRBJ1-1): DTGVSQNPRHKITKRGQNVTFRCDPISEHNRLYWYRQTLGQGPEFLTYFQNEAQLEKSRLLSDRFSAERPKGSFSTLEIQRTEQGDSAMYLCASSLQRLEAFFGQGTRLTVV.

The rearrangement links TRBV19 to TRBJ2-3, with 7 nucleotides matching TRBD1. The CDR3 loop spans 13 amino acids. V lost 11 bases and J lost 1; bases outside the gene matches: 6. Germline values: CDR1 LNHDA, CDR2 SQIVND (reference sequence). The CDR3 DNA is TGTGCCGCCGCCGGGACAGGCACAGATACGCAGTATTTT. This gives the protein CAAAGTGTDTQYF.

The gene calls are TRBV19 and TRBJ1-5; TRBD1 matches 11 bases. The germline V gene encodes CDR1 LNHDA and CDR2 SQIVND (reference sequence). The CDR3 is 17 amino acids. Unmatched junction bases numbered 7, after V lost 4 bases and J lost 2 bases. The CDR3 region is CASSTWRGQGGNQPQHF. The CDR3 DNA follows: TGTGCCAGTAGTACCTGGAGGGGACAGGGGGGCAATCAGCCCCAGCATTTT.

This rearrangement joins TRBV6-2 or TRBV6-3 to TRBJ2-5; TRBD2 agrees at 14 bases. CDR1 and CDR2 from the germline V gene are MNHEY and SVGEGT. The CDR3 covers 17 residues. The ends lost 5 bases at V and 2 bases at J; junction bases unmatched: 7. The CDR3, as DNA: TGTGCCAGCAGTCCCGGGACTAGCGGGAGTATTCAAGAGACCCAGTACTTC. Its translation: CASSPGTSGSIQETQYF.

This clonotype occurred many times. The rearrangement joins TRBV7-8 to TRBJ2-1, with 9 bases lining up with TRBD2. Losses at the gene ends were 6 bases for V and 4 bases for J; bases not matched to a gene: 13. There are 17 residues in the CDR3. The germline V gene encodes CDR1 SGHVS and CDR2 FQNEAQ. The CDR3 nucleotides read TGTGCCAGCAGGGCCAGGCGGGAGGGCCTCATTTACAATGAGCAGTTCTTC. It encodes CASRARREGLIYNEQFF.

This clonotype was seen a few times. CDR3 loop: CATLDSLGETQYF. CDR3 in DNA: TGTGCCACCCTGGACAGCTTGGGGGAGACCCAGTACTTC. J is TRBJ2-5 and V is TRBV6-1; D is possibly TRBD1 (6 bases). Per the germline V gene, CDR1 is MNHNS and CDR2 is SASEGT. The V end was cut by 10 bases, the J end by 5 bases, with 17 bases between. This CDR3 is built from 13 residues.

V and J are TRBV6-5 and TRBJ1-2, with D possibly TRBD1 on 5 matching bases. The CDR3 runs 14 residues. V dropped 6 bases and J dropped 7 bases, with 18 bases sitting between them. Germline V lookup: CDR1 MNHEY, CDR2 SVGAGI. Written as DNA, the CDR3 is TGTGCCAGCAGAAAAGCCACCCCAGGGTCTGGCTACACCTTC. Translation gives CASRKATPGSGYTF.

This clonotype was recorded many times. This sequence joins TRBV24-1 and TRBJ2-2; 12 bases fit TRBD2. The CDR3 is 18 residues long. CDR1 KGHDR and CDR2 SFDVKD come from the germline V gene. V lost 2 bases, J lost 1 base, and 4 bases stayed unmatched. The DNA of the CDR3 is TGTGCCACCAGTGATTCGACTAGCGGGGGTATGAACACCGGGGAGCTGTTTTTT. This translates into CATSDSTSGGMNTGELFF.

V gene TRBV4-1 combines with J gene TRBJ2-1; 13 bases map to TRBD2. V gave up 4 bases and J gave up 10 bases; unmatched junction bases: 10. Germline V gene lookup returns CDR1 MGHRA and CDR2 YSYEKL. CDR3 size: 16 residues. Here the CDR3 reads CASSPGGLAGTLEQFF. For the CDR3, the DNA is TGCGCCAGCAGCCCAGGGGGACTAGCGGGGACCCTGGAGCAGTTCTTC.

The chain couples TRBV28 to TRBJ1-2; D is perhaps TRBD1 (6 bases). CDR3 size: 12 residues. Between the trimmed V and J ends, which lost 10 bases and 5 bases, there was a span of 14 bases. Germline V gene lookup returns CDR1 MDHEN and CDR2 SYDVKM. The CDR3 DNA reads TGTGCCACCGGGGGCCAGGGTTATGGCTACACCTTC. This codes for CATGGQGYGYTF.

The V call is TRBV7-8, the J call TRBJ2-5, with 12 bases fitting TRBD2. With V trimmed by 5 bases and J by 2 bases, 12 bases remained unmatched. The V gene's germline CDR1 is SGHVS and CDR2 FQNEAQ. CDR3 length: 18 residues. CDR3 coding DNA: TGTGCCAGCAGCACCCAGGCTAGCGGGAGGGCCTGGCAAGAGACCCAGTACTTC. Translated, it gives CASSTQASGRAWQETQYF.

The chain is built from TRBV4-1 and TRBJ1-5; TRBD1 is a possible D gene (6 bases). Trimming took off 2 bases at V and 0 bases at J, with 14 bases between the two ends. Per the germline V gene, CDR1 is MGHRA and CDR2 is YSYEKL. The CDR3 is 17 residues long. For the CDR3, the DNA is TGCGCCAGCAGCCAAACCGAGGGACATTATAGCAATCAGCCCCAGCATTTT. Protein sequence: CASSQTEGHYSNQPQHF.

The chain has TRBV12-3 or TRBV12-4 and TRBJ1-5; a possible D gene is TRBD1 (5 bases). The V end was cut by 5 bases, the J end by 2 bases, with 16 bases between. The CDR3 consists of 16 residues. The CDR3 DNA reads TGTGCCAGCAGTCAATGGGGACCTAGACGCAATCAGCCCCAGCATTTT. Translation gives CASSQWGPRRNQPQHF.

Only a few counts were recorded for this clonotype. The chain recombines TRBV7-8 with TRBJ1-2, with D unclear. Germline V gives CDR1 SGHVS, CDR2 FQNEAQ. The CDR3 is 13 residues long. V was pared by 5 bases and J by 7 bases, with 14 bases between. For the CDR3, the DNA is TGTGCCAGCAGCCAAACGTTCTTGAGTGGCTACACCTTC. Protein: CASSQTFLSGYTF.